One sample yielded the 3 T cell receptor beta chains listed below, sequenced in a study of blood T cell repertoires in COVID-19. Using immunoSEQ multiplex PCR, the repertoire was profiled, and TCRdb retains in-frame clones only, with some absent. The sample gives some 200,000 clones, around 87% of which show up once; roughly 7.2% is in the top ten. Input material: PBMCs or T cells enriched from blood (not recorded which). Every receptor here comes from a man aged 25-40 years in a cohort exposed to, infected with or recovered from COVID-19 (not recorded which).

This clone was observed a single time. The chain carries TRBV20-1 and TRBJ2-7; a weak D match, TRBD2 (6 bases). The CDR3 loop spans 10 amino acids. Deletions cut 6 bases from V and 7 bases from J, with 10 bases between. Germline V lookup: CDR1 DFQATT, CDR2 SNEGSKA (reference sequence). Written as DNA, the CDR3 is TGCAGTGCCGGAGGGTATGAGCAGTACTTC. Translating it yields CSAGGYEQYF.

About this clone: Other nucleotide sequences in the sample specify the same CDR3. This sequence joins TRBV28 and TRBJ1-1, with 8 bases lining up with TRBD1. The CDR3 is made up of 14 amino acids. J gave up 5 bases and V 1 base, and 3 bases lay outside the gene matches. The germline CDR1 and CDR2 sequences are MDHEN and SYDVKM. This chain's CDR3 is CASSLLTGATEAFF. The DNA for the CDR3 is TGTGCCAGCAGTTTATTGACAGGGGCAACTGAAGCTTTCTTT.

This chain connects TRBV5-1 to TRBJ2-7; 11 bases map to TRBD2. The V gene's germline CDR1 is SGHRS and CDR2 YFSETQ. The CDR3 extends over 17 amino acids. The trim removed 2 bases at V and 7 bases at J, leaving 14 bases unmatched. The CDR3 sequence is CASSFRSLAGGPGEQYF. CDR3 nucleotide sequence: TGCGCCAGCAGCTTTCGGTCCTTAGCGGGAGGGCCGGGGGAGCAGTACTTC.